This TCR beta chain was identified in a study of cytotoxic CD8 clonotypes in ibrutinib-treated CLL. CDR1 and CDR2 from the germline V gene are GTSNPN and SVGIG (reference sequence). V lost 5 bases to trimming and J lost 0 bases; unmatched junction nucleotides: 4. The CDR3 contains 14 residues. Regarding this clone: What it binds is not known.

Study outcomes and limitations: Samples from sustained-remission and progressing patients were taken at different times. Clonality correlated strongly with circulating CD8+ T cells and exceeded age-matched healthy donors at baseline.

Produced via immunoSEQ multiplex PCR; TCRdb's table is partial and in-frame only. Of 150,000 or so clones listed, approximately 80% are singletons. J is TRBJ1-3 and V is TRBV30, with 7 bases matching TRBD1. The sample in question was PBMCs, obtained after 24 months of ibrutinib treatment. The sequence was obtained from a human donor with chronic lymphocytic leukemia. CDR3 residues: CAWGGQSSGNTIYF. The CDR3 coding sequence is TGTGCCTGGGGGGGACAGAGCTCTGGAAACACCATATATTTT.